The rows below give T cell receptor beta chains drawn from one sample of a study of cytomegalovirus exposure and HLA in healthy donors. Libraries were prepared by immunoSEQ multiplex PCR; TCRdb keeps only in-frame clonotypes and omits some of them. This sample has about 120,000 clones, with 60% to 85% found just once. Sequences were obtained from PBMCs. These receptors all stem from a woman between 40 and 55 years old in good health and CMV-seropositive. Each CDR3 is given without its conserved first and last residue.

v_gene	j_gene	CDR3aa
TRBV4-3	TRBJ2-3	ASSLRSTDTQY
TRBV28	TRBJ1-2	ASSLEEFNYGYT
TRBV9	TRBJ2-3	ASSFRGSSGVVGDTQY
TRBV12-5	TRBJ1-1	ASGFFGPAEAF
TRBV2	TRBJ1-5	ASQLGQAGNQPQH
TRBV7-2	TRBJ2-7	ASSLLFGAYEQY
TRBV7-9	TRBJ1-1	ASSLTDSEAF
TRBV27	TRBJ2-1	ASSLLGTSGTHEQF
TRBV7-2	TRBJ2-5	ASSPDRVRETQY
TRBV10-3	TRBJ1-1	ATSGVGDTEAF
TRBV28	TRBJ1-2	ASSSLDKTRNGYT
TRBV7-9	TRBJ1-1	ASSLPTVMNTEAF
TRBV29-1	TRBJ2-1	SGKLAGGPSYEQF
TRBV19	TRBJ1-5	ATSDRGNQPQH
TRBV15	TRBJ1-1	ATSRDNGATEAF
TRBV29-1	TRBJ1-2	SVTLGYGYT
TRBV19	TRBJ2-3	ASSIAGGPSTDTQY
TRBV2	TRBJ1-2	AREPGVGYGYT
TRBV5-1	TRBJ2-2	ASSLSLAGVSGELF
TRBV28	TRBJ1-2	ASSSESGTTIYGYT
TRBV4-1	TRBJ2-7	ASSHHYRSYEQY
TRBV6-5	TRBJ1-2	ASSYSFKPEVGYT
TRBV5-1	TRBJ2-7	ASSLDPGGSYEQY
TRBV9	TRBJ2-1	ASSGVGDNIYNEQF
TRBV13	TRBJ1-4	ASSTAGGFAF
TRBV10-3	TRBJ2-1	AISDGAPYNEQF
TRBV6-5	TRBJ1-3	ASYSGNTIY
TRBV30	TRBJ1-5	AWSVGRGGEPQH
TRBV5-1	TRBJ2-5	ASSVGTARQQETQY
TRBV13	TRBJ2-7	ASSLILAGERAYEQY
TRBV27	TRBJ2-7	ASSLVRGSYEQY
TRBV30	TRBJ1-4	AWSSGNNEKLF
TRBV4-3	TRBJ2-1	ASSQDLTSGGNEQF
TRBV7-7	TRBJ2-1	ASSSGLAGMNEQF
TRBV2	TRBJ2-7	ASRTQGVSYEQY
TRBV5-4	TRBJ1-2	ASSQPPGQGLSNYGYT
TRBV9	TRBJ2-3	ASSKRTGQADTQY
TRBV25-1	TRBJ2-1	ASSSVGGNEQF